The 32 T cell receptor beta chains presented below share a single source sample, sequenced in a study of control samples from healthy donors and cancer patients. TCRdb's table, derived via immunoSEQ multiplex PCR, lists solely in-frame clones and lacks some. The table has more than 75,000 clones, around nine tenths seen once. Sample: blood. Source of these receptors: a man aged 50-59 years in good health.

The chain employs TRBV5-1 and TRBJ1-1; D unresolved. The V gene lost 1 base and the J gene lost 1 base, with 8 bases spanning the gap. Per the germline V gene, CDR1 is SGHRS and CDR2 is YFSETQ. This CDR3 region has 14 residues. This CDR3 reads CASSLSSSNTEAFF. CDR3 nucleotide sequence: TGCGCCAGCAGCTTGTCCAGTTCGAACACTGAAGCTTTCTTT. Variable domain in full (rest from reference TRBV5-1 and TRBJ1-1): KAGVTQTPRYLIKTRGQQVTLSCSPISGHRSVSWYQQTPGQGLQFLFEYFSETQRNKGNFPGRFSGRQFSNSRSEMNVSTLELGDSALYLCASSLSSSNTEAFFGQGTRLTVV.

The CDR3 region has the DNA TGTGCCAGCTCACCGCCGACAGGAGGCACTAACTATGGCTACACCTTC. Translated, it gives CASSPPTGGTNYGYTF. The V gene is TRBV18, the J gene TRBJ1-2; TRBD1 is a possible D gene (6 bases). The V end lost 3 bases, the J end lost 0 bases, and 14 bases lay between the germline ends. Germline lookup yields CDR1 KGHSH and CDR2 LQKENI. The CDR3 is made up of 16 amino acids.

The count of this clone is one. The CDR3: CASSLDRQGAGGYTF. In nucleotides, the CDR3 is TGCGCCAGCAGCTTGGATCGACAGGGGGCTGGCGGCTACACCTTC. This sequence joins TRBV5-1 and TRBJ1-2, with TRBD1 matching over 10 bases. V lost 0 bases, J lost 8 bases, and 7 bases stayed unmatched. This CDR3 spans 15 amino acids. From germline, CDR1 is SGHRS and CDR2 YFSETQ.

The chain is built from TRBV18 and TRBJ2-6; possible D gene TRBD2, 5 bases. V lost 3 bases, J lost 4 bases, and 13 bases lay in between. The germline gives CDR1 KGHSH, CDR2 LQKENI. CDR3 size: 16 residues. The CDR3 sequence is CASSPFEGAGANVLTF. CDR3 in DNA: TGTGCCAGCTCACCTTTTGAGGGCGCCGGGGCCAACGTCCTGACTTTC.

This clone qualifies as medium-sized. The rearrangement links TRBV7-9 to TRBJ2-7; 10 bases align to TRBD2. The CDR3 has 15 residues. CDR1 and CDR2 from the germline V gene are SEHNR and FQNEAQ (reference sequence). The ends lost 5 bases at V and 5 bases at J; junction bases unmatched: 9. The CDR3 loop is CASSLGTSDVHEQYF. DNA of the CDR3: TGTGCCAGCAGCCTCGGGACTAGCGATGTCCACGAGCAGTACTTC.

The gene calls are TRBV11-2 and TRBJ1-1; D is unresolved. CDR1 SGHAT and CDR2 FQNNGV come from the germline V gene. The CDR3 totals 11 residues. V lost 3 bases and J 9 bases, leaving 8 bases between the germline ends. In DNA form, the CDR3 reads TGTGCCAGCAGCTTTTCTCGGCAAGCTTTCTTT. It codes for CASSFSRQAFF.

The chain has TRBV14 and TRBJ2-5; D may be TRBD2 (7 bases). The CDR3 is made up of 14 amino acids. CDR1 is SGHDN, CDR2 FVKESK, per germline. The V end was cut by 3 bases, the J end by 5 bases, with 13 bases between. The CDR3 is CASSQGGPWETQYF. Here the CDR3 DNA reads TGTGCCAGCAGCCAGGGGGGGCCTTGGGAGACCCAGTACTTC.

The chain is built from TRBV10-1 and TRBJ1-2; 7 bases are a match to TRBD1. Germline V CDR1 and CDR2: WNHNN, SYGVQD (reference sequence). The trim removed 11 bases at V and 6 bases at J, leaving 18 bases unmatched. The CDR3 covers 15 residues. CDR3: CAVGPETGRTDGYTF. The CDR3 DNA sequence: TGCGCCGTTGGTCCCGAGACAGGGAGGACGGATGGCTACACCTTC.

This rearrangement joins TRBV28 to TRBJ1-6; tentatively, D is TRBD1 (6 bases). V lost 6 bases, J lost 3 bases, and 18 bases lay in between. The CDR3 spans 17 residues. Germline CDR1 is MDHEN and CDR2 is SYDVKM. The DNA for the CDR3 is TGTGCCAGCAGCCCTGAGGGGGGGCTCCTCTATAATTCACCCCTCCACTTT. As protein: CASSPEGGLLYNSPLHF.

This rearrangement joins TRBV20-1 to TRBJ2-3; D might be TRBD1 (7 bases). Germline lookup yields CDR1 DFQATT and CDR2 SNEGSKA (reference sequence). Trimming left V 3 bases short and J 1 base short, with 17 bases between. The CDR3 contains 16 residues. CDR3 nucleotide sequence: TGCAGTGCTAGTCTAAGTCAGGGGGGACGCACAGATACGCAGTATTTT. Translation: CSASLSQGGRTDTQYF.

The J gene is TRBJ1-2, the V gene TRBV12-3 or TRBV12-4; D is perhaps TRBD1 (5 bases). CDR3 length: 13 amino acids. Trimming shortened V by 3 bases and J by 7 bases, and 12 bases separated the two germline ends. This CDR3 reads CASSFIRGGGYTF. The CDR3 nucleotides read TGTGCCAGCAGTTTCATTAGGGGAGGTGGCTACACCTTC.

This sequence joins TRBV9 and TRBJ2-3; D perhaps matches TRBD2 (6 bases). The CDR3 extends over 13 amino acids. V was shortened by 4 bases and J by 6 bases, with 12 bases between the two germline ends. Looked up from germline, CDR1 is SGDLS and CDR2 is YYNGEE. CDR3 DNA sequence: TGTGCCAGCAGCATAGAGGGACTCGATACGCAGTATTTT. Translation gives CASSIEGLDTQYF.

The chain has TRBV7-8 and TRBJ1-1; D is ambiguous. CDR1 SGHVS and CDR2 FQNEAQ come from the germline V gene. The V end lost 2 bases, the J end lost 5 bases, and 9 bases lay between the germline ends. This CDR3 region has 13 residues. The CDR3, as DNA: TGTGCCAGCAGCTTAAATCCGGGGACTGAAGCTTTCTTT. As protein: CASSLNPGTEAFF.

The chain carries TRBV29-1 and TRBJ1-2, with D possibly being TRBD1 (6 bases). Germline assignment: CDR1 SQVTM and CDR2 ANQGSEA. The CDR3 sequence is 15 residues long. Trimming took 1 base from V and 3 from J, leaving 15 bases between them. DNA of the CDR3: TGCAGCGTTGAAGGACAGGCCCTTAGAGACTATGGCTACACCTTC. It specifies CSVEGQALRDYGYTF.

The chain has TRBV29-1 and TRBJ1-5; maybe TRBD1 (5 bases). V shed 3 bases and J shed 3 bases, with 27 bases lying between them. This CDR3 has 19 residues. Germline values: CDR1 SQVTM, CDR2 ANQGSEA. CDR3 sequence: CSVESGRGHRPLTNQPQHF. CDR3 nucleotide sequence: TGCAGCGTTGAGAGCGGGCGGGGCCACCGGCCACTTACCAATCAGCCCCAGCATTTT.

The V gene is TRBV20-1, the J gene TRBJ1-2, with a possible D match to TRBD1 (6 bases). This CDR3 has 14 residues. Germline V gene lookup returns CDR1 DFQATT and CDR2 SNEGSKA (reference sequence). The germline V and J ends were trimmed by 3 bases and 2 bases, with 13 bases remaining between them. The CDR3, as DNA: TGCAGTGCTAGTTCCGACAGGCCCAACTATGGCTACACCTTC. It specifies CSASSDRPNYGYTF.

This clone was seen only a few times. The chain carries TRBV6-5 and TRBJ1-3, with D perhaps matching TRBD1 (5 bases). Trimming pared 6 bases from V and 1 base from J, leaving 13 bases between. The CDR3 has 15 residues. In germline, CDR1 is MNHEY, CDR2 SVGAGI. In DNA form, the CDR3 reads TGTGCCAGCAGCAGAACAGGACTTTCTGGAAACACCATATATTTT. It is translated as CASSRTGLSGNTIYF.

V and J are TRBV27 and TRBJ2-2; the D gene is possibly TRBD2 (6 bases). CDR3 length: 14 amino acids. CDR1 MNHEY and CDR2 SMNVEV come from the germline V gene (reference sequence). The V gene lost 4 bases and the J gene lost 6 bases, with 12 bases spanning the gap. This CDR3 reads CASSSTRNAGELFF. The CDR3 bases are TGTGCCAGCAGTTCGACTAGAAATGCCGGGGAGCTGTTTTTT.

CDR3 bases: TGTGCCACCAGTGATTCGACAAGACCCTACTATGGCTACACCTTC. Translation gives CATSDSTRPYYGYTF. The V call is TRBV24-1, the J call TRBJ1-2; D ambiguous. CDR3 length: 15 amino acids. Trimming cost V 2 bases and J 3 bases, with 12 bases left between them. CDR1 and CDR2 from the germline V gene are KGHDR and SFDVKD.

This sequence joins TRBV6-5 and TRBJ1-1; D gene uncertain. Germline V gives CDR1 MNHEY, CDR2 SVGAGI. The CDR3 spans 15 residues. V lost 0 bases, J lost 1 base, and 9 bases lay in between. CDR3 region: CASSYSNRGNTEAFF. DNA of the CDR3: TGTGCCAGCAGTTACTCGAACCGGGGGAACACTGAAGCTTTCTTT.

The chain uses TRBV6-5 and TRBJ1-3; D unresolved. V lost 2 bases, J lost 1 base, and 6 bases lay in between. The CDR3 extends over 14 amino acids. Germline assignment: CDR1 MNHEY and CDR2 SVGAGI. The CDR3 here is CASSYDGSGNTIYF. The CDR3 nucleotides read TGTGCCAGCAGTTACGACGGATCTGGAAACACCATATATTTT.

The chain employs TRBV6-4 and TRBJ1-5, with D maybe TRBD1 (5 bases). With 4 bases removed from V and 5 bases from J, the gap between germline ends came to 9 bases. CDR3 length: 13 residues. Germline lookup yields CDR1 MRHNA and CDR2 SNTAGT. The CDR3: CASSVRADQPQHF. The CDR3 region has the DNA TGTGCCAGCAGTGTCAGGGCGGATCAGCCCCAGCATTTT.

V gene TRBV18 combines with J gene TRBJ2-7, with 9 bases that match TRBD1. The CDR3 sequence is 15 residues long. Trimming removed 3 bases from V and 6 bases from J; junction bases left unmatched: 9. Germline CDR1 reads KGHSH; CDR2 reads LQKENI. CDR3 region: CASSPTPGQGGEQYF. DNA for the CDR3: TGTGCCAGCTCACCGACTCCGGGACAGGGAGGCGAGCAGTACTTC. Full variable domain (outside the CDR3, taken from reference TRBV18 and TRBJ2-7): NAGVMQNPRHLVRRRGQEARLRCSPMKGHSHVYWYRQLPEEGLKFMVYLQKENIIDESGMPKERFSAEFPKEGPSILRIQQVVRGDSAAYFCASSPTPGQGGEQYFGPGTRLTVT.

The rearrangement uses TRBV18 and TRBJ2-7; 8 nucleotides agree with TRBD1. The CDR3 covers 14 residues. The V segment lost 1 base and the J segment 6 bases; nucleotides outside the gene matches: 5. Germline V gives CDR1 KGHSH, CDR2 LQKENI. For the CDR3, the DNA is TGTGCCAGCTCACCACTCAGGGGGCGACTCGAGCAGTACTTC. Its protein is CASSPLRGRLEQYF.

This chain links TRBV4-2 with TRBJ2-7, with D perhaps TRBD1 (6 bases). This CDR3 spans 14 amino acids. Trimming cost V 1 base and J 5 bases, with 12 bases left between them. Germline V gene data show CDR1 as LGHNA and CDR2 as YNFKEQ. The CDR3 here is CASSQGGRDNEQYF. The CDR3, as DNA: TGTGCCAGCAGCCAAGGGGGACGGGACAACGAGCAGTACTTC.

The chain joins TRBV7-2 to TRBJ1-2; D is unclear. Germline-derived CDR1 and CDR2 are SGHTA and FQGNSA. The V and J ends lost 5 bases and 5 bases respectively, with 12 bases between them. The CDR3 sequence is 13 residues long. The CDR3 coding sequence is TGTGCCAGCAGCGCGGATTATCGGTATGGCTACACCTTC. Translated, it gives CASSADYRYGYTF.

The rearrangement joins TRBV19 to TRBJ1-1; D not certain. The V end was cut by 5 bases, the J end by 4 bases, with 14 bases between. Germline V lookup: CDR1 LNHDA, CDR2 SQIVND (reference sequence). The CDR3 loop spans 14 amino acids. The CDR3 DNA is TGTGCCAGTAGTTCCCCTTGGGAGCTCACTGAAGCTTTCTTT. It codes for CASSSPWELTEAFF.

The rearrangement uses TRBV10-3 and TRBJ1-4; tentatively, D is TRBD1 (6 bases). The V end lost 2 bases, the J end lost 8 bases, and 12 bases lay between the germline ends. CDR1 is ENHRY, CDR2 SYGVKD, per germline. There are 14 residues in the CDR3. The CDR3 DNA follows: TGTGCCATCAGTGAGAGGACAGATCGCGAAAAACTGTTTTTT. Its protein is CAISERTDREKLFF.

The rearrangement joins TRBV5-5 to TRBJ1-1, with a weak D call TRBD1 (5 bases). Per germline, CDR1 SGHKS and CDR2 YYEKEE (reference sequence). Trimming took off 1 base at V and 6 bases at J, with 10 bases between the two ends. There are 13 residues in the CDR3. DNA for the CDR3: TGTGCCAGCAGCTTGCAGGGTTCCCCTGAAGCTTTCTTT. Protein: CASSLQGSPEAFF. Based on the CDR3 plus reference TRBV5-5 and TRBJ1-1, the full variable domain is DAGVTQSPTHLIKTRGQQVTLRCSPISGHKSVSWYQQVLGQGPQFIFQYYEKEERGRGNFPDRFSARQFPNYSSELNVNALLLGDSALYLCASSLQGSPEAFFGQGTRLTVV.

The rearrangement uses TRBV12-5 and TRBJ2-1; the match to TRBD2 covers 10 bases. The CDR3 sequence is 15 residues long. The junction had 4 bases not matched to a gene; V was cut back by 1 base and J by 7 bases. The germline V gene has CDR1 LGHNT and CDR2 FRNRAP. CDR3 protein: CASGLGSGGINEQFF. The CDR3 coding sequence is TGTGCTAGTGGTTTGGGTAGCGGGGGGATTAATGAGCAGTTCTTC. Full variable domain (rest looked up from reference TRBV12-5 and TRBJ2-1): DARVTQTPRHKVTEMGQEVTMRCQPILGHNTVFWYRQTMMQGLELLAYFRNRAPLDDSGMPKDRFSAEMPDATLATLKIQPSEPRDSAVYFCASGLGSGGINEQFFGPGTRLTVL.

The gene calls are TRBV6-5 and TRBJ1-5; no reliable D call. CDR3 length: 15 residues. Germline CDR1 and CDR2: MNHEY and SVGAGI. Trimming pared 6 bases from V and 2 bases from J, leaving 14 bases between. The CDR3 spells CASSLGPGGNQPQHF. The DNA for the CDR3 is TGTGCCAGCAGCCTCGGGCCGGGTGGCAATCAGCCCCAGCATTTT.

This chain connects TRBV23-1 to TRBJ1-1, with D possibly matching TRBD1 (5 bases). TRBV23-1 belongs to the ORF category, with a function that is uncertain. The V gene lost 3 bases and the J gene lost 8 bases, with 22 bases spanning the gap. The CDR3 is made up of 16 amino acids. CDR3 loop: CASSHLGGGLDPEAFF. CDR3 DNA sequence: TGCGCCAGCAGTCACCTGGGCGGGGGTCTTGACCCGGAAGCTTTCTTT.